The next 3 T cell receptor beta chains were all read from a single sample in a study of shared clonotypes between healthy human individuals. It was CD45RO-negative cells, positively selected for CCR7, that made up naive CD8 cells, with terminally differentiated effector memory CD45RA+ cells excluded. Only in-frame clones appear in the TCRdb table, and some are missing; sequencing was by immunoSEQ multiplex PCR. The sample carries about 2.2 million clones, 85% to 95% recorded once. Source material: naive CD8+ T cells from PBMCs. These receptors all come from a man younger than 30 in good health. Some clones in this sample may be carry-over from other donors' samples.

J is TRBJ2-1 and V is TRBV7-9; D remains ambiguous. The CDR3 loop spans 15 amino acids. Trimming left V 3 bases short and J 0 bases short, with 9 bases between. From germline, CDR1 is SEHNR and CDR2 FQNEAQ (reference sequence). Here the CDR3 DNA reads TGTGCCAGCAGCTTCTTTGAACCCTCCTACAATGAGCAGTTCTTC. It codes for CASSFFEPSYNEQFF. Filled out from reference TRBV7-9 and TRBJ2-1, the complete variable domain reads DTGVSQNPRHKITKRGQNVTFRCDPISEHNRLYWYRQTLGQGPEFLTYFQNEAQLEKSRLLSDRFSAERPKGSFSTLEIQRTEQGDSAMYLCASSFFEPSYNEQFFGPGTRLTVL.

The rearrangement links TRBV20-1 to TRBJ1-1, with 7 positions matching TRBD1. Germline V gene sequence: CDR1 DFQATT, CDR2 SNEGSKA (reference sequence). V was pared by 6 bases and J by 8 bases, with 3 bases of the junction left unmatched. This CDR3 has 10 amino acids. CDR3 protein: CSALGQEAFF. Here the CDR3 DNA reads TGCAGTGCCTTGGGACAGGAAGCTTTCTTT.

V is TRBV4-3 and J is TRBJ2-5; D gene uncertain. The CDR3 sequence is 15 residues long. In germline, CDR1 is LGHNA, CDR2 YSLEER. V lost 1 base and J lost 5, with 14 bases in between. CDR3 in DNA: TGCGCCAGCAGCCAAGGGGCGTCGTGGTGGGAGACCCAGTACTTC. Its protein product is CASSQGASWWETQYF.